This TCR beta chain came from a study of shared clonotypes between healthy human individuals. From germline, CDR1 is SGHTA and CDR2 FQGNSA. Deletions cut 3 bases from V and 6 bases from J, with 15 bases between. The CDR3 sequence is 14 residues long. Libraries were prepared by immunoSEQ multiplex PCR; TCRdb keeps only in-frame clonotypes and omits some of them. Of about 340,000 clones listed, less than 85% are singletons. This clone was counted only a few times. The V and J genes are TRBV7-2 and TRBJ2-7; tentatively, D is TRBD1 (5 bases). This clonotype was obtained from a man aged 25 to 40 in good health. Sequenced: memory CD4+ T cells sorted from blood. Subset of the sample: CD45RA-negative fraction. As DNA, the CDR3 is TGTGCCAGCAGCTTTGATCCTTGGGGCGGCGAGCAGTACTTC. Amino acid sequence: CASSFDPWGGEQYF.